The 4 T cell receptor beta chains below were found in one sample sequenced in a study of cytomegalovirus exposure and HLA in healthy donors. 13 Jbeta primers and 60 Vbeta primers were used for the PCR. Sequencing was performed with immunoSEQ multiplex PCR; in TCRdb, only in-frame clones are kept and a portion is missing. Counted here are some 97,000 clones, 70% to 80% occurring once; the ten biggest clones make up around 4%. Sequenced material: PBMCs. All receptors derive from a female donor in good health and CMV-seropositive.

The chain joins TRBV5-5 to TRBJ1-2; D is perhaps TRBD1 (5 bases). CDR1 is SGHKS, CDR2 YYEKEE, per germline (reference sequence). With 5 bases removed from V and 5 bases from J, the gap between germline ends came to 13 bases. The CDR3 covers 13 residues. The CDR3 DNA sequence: TGTGCCAGCAGGCGGGGGACGGATTATGGCTACACCTTC. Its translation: CASRRGTDYGYTF.

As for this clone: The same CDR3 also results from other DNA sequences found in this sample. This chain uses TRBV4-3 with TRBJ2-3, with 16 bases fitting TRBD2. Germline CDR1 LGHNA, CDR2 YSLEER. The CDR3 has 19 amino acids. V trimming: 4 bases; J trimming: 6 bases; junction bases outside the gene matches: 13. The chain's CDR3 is CASSRRPGTSGGALDTQYF. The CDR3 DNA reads TGCGCCAGCAGCCGAAGGCCCGGGACTAGCGGGGGGGCCTTGGATACGCAGTATTTT.

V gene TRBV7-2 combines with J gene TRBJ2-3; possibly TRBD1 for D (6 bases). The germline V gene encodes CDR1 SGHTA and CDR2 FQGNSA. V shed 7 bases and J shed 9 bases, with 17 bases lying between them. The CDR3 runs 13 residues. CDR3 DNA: TGTGCCAGCATCCTTAGGGGGACCAGGACGCAGTATTTT. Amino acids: CASILRGTRTQYF.

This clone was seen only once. The chain's CDR3 is CASSEGGTGENNEQFF. In nucleotides, the CDR3 is TGTGCCAGCAGTGAGGGAGGGACAGGGGAGAACAATGAGCAGTTCTTC. This chain uses TRBV2 with TRBJ2-1; 10 bases line up with TRBD1. Germline assignment: CDR1 SNHLY and CDR2 FYNNEI. Trimming cost V 3 bases and J 5 bases; bases outside gene matches: 7. The CDR3 is 16 amino acids.